The following is a T cell receptor (beta chain) sequence with its context. The antigen remains unidentified. These data originate in a study of cytomegalovirus exposure and HLA in healthy donors. The V gene lost 6 bases and the J gene lost 5 bases, with 13 bases spanning the gap. CDR3 length: 13 amino acids. Germline V CDR1 and CDR2: MNHNY, SVGAGI (reference sequence). The study, taken as a whole, reports: Reports credit the classifier with highly specific, highly sensitive diagnosis of cytomegalovirus status.

Data came from immunoSEQ multiplex PCR; TCRdb stores just in-frame clones and leaves some out. The sample yields about 250,000 clones, approximately 90% seen once. The receptor comes from a man aged 18 to 29 in good health and CMV-seronegative. The specimen was PBMCs. The chain employs TRBV6-6 and TRBJ2-5; possible D gene TRBD2, 6 bases. In nucleotides, the CDR3 is TGTGCCAGCAGCCCCGGGGGAGCGGAGACCCAGTACTTC. It yields the protein CASSPGGAETQYF.